The 18 T cell receptor beta chains below all came from one sample that was sequenced in a study of shared clonotypes between healthy human individuals. The protocol was immunoSEQ multiplex PCR, while the TCRdb copy is restricted to in-frame clones and leaves out a portion. Of over a million clones listed, around 78% are singletons. The sample comprised memory CD4+ T cells from PBMCs. The subset was: CD45RA-negative fraction. The receptors were gathered from a man between 18 and 29 years old in good health. Some clones in this sample may be carry-over from other donors' samples.

V usage is TRBV19 and J usage is TRBJ1-5; maybe TRBD1 (5 bases). CDR3 length equals 17 residues. The germline V gene encodes CDR1 LNHDA and CDR2 SQIVND (reference sequence). Trimming took 4 bases from V and 1 from J, leaving 17 bases between them. The CDR3 loop reads CASSTRLGEWSNQPQHF. For the CDR3, the DNA is TGTGCCAGTAGTACCCGTCTGGGGGAATGGAGCAATCAGCCCCAGCATTTT.

This sequence joins TRBV6-1 and TRBJ2-3; D remains unclear. The germline V and J ends were trimmed by 6 bases and 2 bases, with 9 bases remaining between them. The CDR3 is 13 amino acids. Looked up from germline, CDR1 is MNHNS and CDR2 is SASEGT. CDR3 coding DNA: TGTGCCAGCAGGCGCGTTTTCACAGATACGCAGTATTTT. Translated: CASRRVFTDTQYF.

This chain joins TRBV6-5 and TRBJ2-1; D is undetermined. Trimming took off 5 bases at V and 6 bases at J, with 14 bases between the two ends. Germline CDR1 MNHEY, CDR2 SVGAGI. The CDR3 consists of 14 residues. In nucleotides, the CDR3 is TGTGCCAGCAGTCCTTCCACAGCTAGCAATGAGCAGTTCTTC. It translates to CASSPSTASNEQFF.

This chain uses TRBV28 with TRBJ2-2; TRBD2 aligns across 16 bases. This CDR3 is 18 amino acids long. V lost 6 bases, J lost 6 bases, and 10 bases stayed unmatched. Germline loops: CDR1 MDHEN, CDR2 SYDVKM. CDR3 loop: CASRIRTGTSGRAGELFF. CDR3 bases: TGTGCCAGCAGGATACGAACAGGGACTAGCGGGAGGGCCGGGGAGCTGTTTTTT.

V and J are TRBV5-6 and TRBJ2-3, with 9 bases fitting TRBD1. The V gene's germline CDR1 is SGHDT and CDR2 YYEEEE. CDR3 length equals 15 residues. With V trimmed by 6 bases and J by 6 bases, 11 bases remained unmatched. CDR3 amino acids: CASNLGQGTSDTQYF. DNA of the CDR3: TGTGCCAGCAACCTCGGACAGGGGACGTCGGATACGCAGTATTTT.

The chain employs TRBV7-9 and TRBJ1-2, with D perhaps TRBD1 (5 bases). The CDR3 has 12 residues. V was pared by 9 bases and J by 3 bases, with 11 bases between. Looked up from germline, CDR1 is SEHNR and CDR2 is FQNEAQ (reference sequence). The CDR3 nucleotides read TGTGCCAGTCGCGACAGAGACTATGGCTACACCTTC. Its translation: CASRDRDYGYTF.

This clone was picked up a small number of times. This chain connects TRBV29-1 to TRBJ2-5; tentative D call: TRBD1 (7 bases). This CDR3 has 15 amino acids. Trimming pared 5 bases from V and 5 bases from J, leaving 21 bases between. Germline-derived CDR1 and CDR2 are SQVTM and ANQGSEA. CDR3 DNA sequence: TGCAGCGTTCTCGGAGGGGGCTACGGAAGGGAGACCCAGTACTTC. It encodes CSVLGGGYGRETQYF.

This clone occurred many times. The V gene is TRBV6-1, the J gene TRBJ1-4; 7 bases match TRBD1. The germline gives CDR1 MNHNS, CDR2 SASEGT. This CDR3 is 13 amino acids long. V lost 8 bases and J lost 4; bases outside the gene matches: 4. The CDR3 loop reads CASGTASNEKLFF. Here the CDR3 DNA reads TGTGCCAGCGGGACAGCTAGTAATGAAAAACTGTTTTTT.

In regard to this clone: The same CDR3 can be traced to other DNA sequences in this sample. The chain has TRBV18 and TRBJ2-7, with D maybe TRBD2 (5 bases). Germline loops: CDR1 KGHSH, CDR2 LQKENI. V shed 4 bases and J shed 1 base, with 11 bases lying between them. The CDR3 covers 14 residues. CDR3 DNA sequence: TGTGCCAGCTCACGCACCAGCGGTTCCTACGAGCAGTACTTC. This encodes CASSRTSGSYEQYF.

This clone was seen only once. Other DNA sequences of this sample code for an identical CDR3. J is TRBJ2-5 and V is TRBV5-6; a weak D match, TRBD1 (5 bases). The CDR3 loop spans 13 amino acids. CDR1 SGHDT and CDR2 YYEEEE come from the germline V gene. V was trimmed by 1 base and J by 5 bases, leaving 9 bases between them. The CDR3 DNA sequence: TGTGCCAGCAGCTTGAGGGGCTCGGAGACCCAGTACTTC. Its protein is CASSLRGSETQYF. Looking up the rest from reference TRBV5-6 and TRBJ2-5 gives the full variable domain: DAGVTQSPTHLIKTRGQQVTLRCSPKSGHDTVSWYQQALGQGPQFIFQYYEEEERQRGNFPDRFSGHQFPNYSSELNVNALLLGDSALYLCASSLRGSETQYFGPGTRLLVL.

This rearrangement joins TRBV4-2 to TRBJ1-5, with D uncertain. Germline V lookup: CDR1 LGHNA, CDR2 YNFKEQ. V lost 0 bases and J 6 bases, leaving 12 bases between the germline ends. The CDR3 has 15 amino acids. CDR3 sequence: CASSQDASSGQPQHF. For the CDR3, the DNA is TGTGCCAGCAGCCAAGATGCAAGTAGCGGTCAGCCCCAGCATTTT.

The rearrangement links TRBV28 to TRBJ2-1; TRBD2 matches at 8 bases. The CDR3 consists of 15 residues. Trimming at V came to 4 bases and at J to 4 bases, leaving 6 bases not matched to a gene. Germline assignment: CDR1 MDHEN and CDR2 SYDVKM. CDR3 sequence reads: CASSSTLAAYNEQFF. In DNA, the CDR3 is TGTGCCAGCAGTTCGACACTAGCGGCGTACAATGAGCAGTTCTTC.

This sequence joins TRBV30 and TRBJ2-7; tentative D call: TRBD2 (6 bases). The germline gives CDR1 GTSNPN, CDR2 SVGIG (reference sequence). The CDR3 has 13 residues. The V end was cut by 1 base, the J end by 7 bases, with 14 bases between. CDR3 nucleotides: TGTGCCTGGAGTGCCATAGCGGCATCGGAGCAGTACTTC. It yields the protein CAWSAIAASEQYF.

Concerning this clone itself: The same CDR3 also results from other DNA sequences found in this sample. This rearrangement joins TRBV5-6 to TRBJ1-1; no clear D gene. The V gene lost 2 bases and the J gene lost 0 bases, with 8 bases spanning the gap. The CDR3 loop spans 14 amino acids. Looked up from germline, CDR1 is SGHDT and CDR2 is YYEEEE. CDR3 bases: TGTGCCAGCAGCTTCGGCAGGATGAACACTGAAGCTTTCTTT. This encodes CASSFGRMNTEAFF.

The chain uses TRBV5-4 and TRBJ2-1; a weak D match, TRBD1 (6 bases). The V gene lost 0 bases and the J gene lost 6 bases, with 13 bases spanning the gap. The CDR3 is 15 amino acids. CDR1 and CDR2 from the germline V gene are SGHNT and YYREEE (reference sequence). The CDR3 protein is CASSLAGQGFNEQFF. Here the CDR3 DNA reads TGTGCCAGCAGCTTGGCCGGCCAGGGGTTCAATGAGCAGTTCTTC.

The chain couples TRBV19 to TRBJ1-5, with D maybe TRBD1 (6 bases). Trimming removed 4 bases from V and 1 base from J, with 11 bases in between. The germline gives CDR1 LNHDA, CDR2 SQIVND (reference sequence). The CDR3 totals 15 residues. In nucleotides, the CDR3 is TGTGCCAGTAGTAGAACAGGGTCGAGCAATCAGCCCCAGCATTTT. Encoded protein: CASSRTGSSNQPQHF.

This clone has just one count. The chain recombines TRBV19 with TRBJ1-5; no firm D call. CDR3 size: 15 residues. V lost 5 bases, J lost 2 bases, and 13 bases lay in between. Germline V lookup: CDR1 LNHDA, CDR2 SQIVND (reference sequence). The CDR3 region is CASSPVTPGNQPQHF. The CDR3 DNA reads TGTGCCAGTAGTCCCGTGACCCCGGGCAATCAGCCCCAGCATTTT.

This clone was seen more than once but under ten times. J is TRBJ2-3 and V is TRBV29-1; 8 positions match TRBD2. The CDR3 has 14 residues. J lost 3 bases, V lost 1 base, and 3 bases had no gene match. Germline CDR1 SQVTM, CDR2 ANQGSEA. The CDR3 nucleotides are TGCAGCGTTGAAGGCGGGAGGAGGACAGATACGCAGTATTTT. Its protein product is CSVEGGRRTDTQYF.